This TCR beta chain was captured in a study of cytomegalovirus exposure and HLA in healthy donors. This CDR3 spans 13 amino acids. Trimming cost V 3 bases and J 0 bases, with 6 bases left between them. Germline CDR1 is MDHEN and CDR2 is SYDVKM. A multiplex PCR was run with 60 Vbeta primers and 13 Jbeta primers. Measured with immunoSEQ multiplex PCR; TCRdb has only the in-frame clones, and not every one. The sample shows about 110,000 clones, under 85% of them seen only once. This TCR was sampled from a male donor in good health and CMV-seronegative. The chain recombines TRBV28 with TRBJ2-7, with D uncertain. The specimen sequenced was PBMCs. Written as DNA, the CDR3 is TGTGCCAGCAGTTTGTACAGCTCCTACGAGCAGTACTTC. It yields the protein CASSLYSSYEQYF.